The rows below give T cell receptor beta chains drawn from one sample of a study of T cells expressing NK-cell markers. Following a re-call of the 5' RACE reads, TCRdb has one entry per CDR3 protein and lacks DNA. This sample's table reports approximately 150,000 distinct CDR3 sequences. Specimen: blood T cells: a sorted CD56 or NKG2C T cell subset, CD4+ or CD8+ T cells, or bulk PBMC T cells (not recorded which). The receptor source for this set is a woman between 18 and 70 years old in good health. CDR3s include the opening cysteine and the closing phenylalanine or tryptophan.

len	v_gene	j_gene	CDR3aa
13	TRBV12-5	TRBJ1-1	CASGWRGIDTAFF
12	TRBV20-1	TRBJ2-2	CSASAGGGELFF
15	TRBV7-2	TRBJ2-7	CASSPRGSGVYEQYF
13	TRBV5-6	TRBJ1-1	CASLYYGGTEAFF
16	TRBV6-1	TRBJ1-1	CASSNRGRPLVTEAFF
15	TRBV6-5	TRBJ2-2	CASSWDRKNTGELFF
15	TRBV5-1	TRBJ1-6	CASSLTGTGRSPLHF
17	TRBV3-1	TRBJ2-3	CASSPSLAGGIGDTQYF
15	TRBV24-1	TRBJ2-3	CATSGRQISTDTQYF
16	TRBV24-1	TRBJ2-3	CATSDHLAGASDTQYF
11	TRBV6-5	TRBJ2-1	CASRDGGEQFF
12	TRBV7-3	TRBJ2-1	CASSHLEGEQFF